This T cell receptor beta chain was found in a study of cytomegalovirus exposure and HLA in healthy donors. Study-level results: Later findings reportedly placed an Asian-associated ancestry cluster below the approximately 670-donor mean for N-insertions. No immune exposure information besides CMV serostatus was available. The study designated roughly 160 TCR beta chains cytomegalovirus-associated.

The germline V gene has CDR1 MNHEY and CDR2 SVGAGI. The CDR3 extends over 15 amino acids. V was cut by 0 bases and J by 7 bases, with 15 bases left in between. In the PCR, 60 Vbeta and 13 Jbeta primers were used. Repertoires were generated with immunoSEQ multiplex PCR, while TCRdb's copy carries only in-frame clones and drops some. The data show about 220,000 clones, with around 75% seen just once and less than 2% held by the top ten. In this sample, this clone turned up a few times. Its antigen is not known. This clonotype was obtained from a woman aged 25-40 years in good health and CMV-seronegative. V usage is TRBV6-5 and J usage is TRBJ1-2, with a possible D match to TRBD1 (5 bases). The source material was PBMCs. The CDR3 loop reads CASSYSGGGAGGYTF. CDR3 DNA: TGTGCCAGCAGTTACTCGGGCGGCGGGGCGGGTGGCTACACCTTC.